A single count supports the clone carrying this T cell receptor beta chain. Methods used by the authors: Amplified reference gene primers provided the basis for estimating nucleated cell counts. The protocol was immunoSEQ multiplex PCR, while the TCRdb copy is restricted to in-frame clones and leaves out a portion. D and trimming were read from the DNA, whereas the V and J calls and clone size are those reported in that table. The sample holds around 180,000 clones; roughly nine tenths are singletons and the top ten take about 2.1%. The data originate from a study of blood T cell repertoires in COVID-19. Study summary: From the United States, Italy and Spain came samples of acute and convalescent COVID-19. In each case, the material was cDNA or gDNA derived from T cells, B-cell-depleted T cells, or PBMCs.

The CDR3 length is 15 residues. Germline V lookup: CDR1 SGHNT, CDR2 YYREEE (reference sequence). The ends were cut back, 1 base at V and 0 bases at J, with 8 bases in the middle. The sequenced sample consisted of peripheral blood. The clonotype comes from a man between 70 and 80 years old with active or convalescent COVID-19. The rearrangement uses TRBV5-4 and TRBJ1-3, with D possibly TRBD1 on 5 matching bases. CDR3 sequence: CASSLPGNSGNTIYF. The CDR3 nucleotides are TGTGCCAGCAGCTTGCCAGGGAACTCTGGAAACACCATATATTTT. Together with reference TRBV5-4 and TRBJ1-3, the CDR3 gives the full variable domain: ETGVTQSPTHLIKTRGQQVTLRCSSQSGHNTVSWYQQALGQGPQFIFQYYREEENGRGNFPPRFSGLQFPNYSSELNVNALELDDSALYLCASSLPGNSGNTIYFGEGSWLTVV.